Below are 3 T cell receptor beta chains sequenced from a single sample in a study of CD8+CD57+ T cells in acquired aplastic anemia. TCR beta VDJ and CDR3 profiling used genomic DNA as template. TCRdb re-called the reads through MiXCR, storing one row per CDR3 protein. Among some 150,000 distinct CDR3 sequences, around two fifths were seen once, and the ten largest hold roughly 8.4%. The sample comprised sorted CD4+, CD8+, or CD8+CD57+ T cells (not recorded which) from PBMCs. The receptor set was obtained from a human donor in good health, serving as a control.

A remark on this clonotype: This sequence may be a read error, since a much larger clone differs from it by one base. The CDR3 loop is CAGSFETGGSYGYTF. The CDR3 DNA reads as TGCGCCGGCAGCTTCGAGACAGGGGGCAGCTATGGCTACACCTTC. The V call is TRBV5-1, the J call TRBJ1-2; TRBD1 matches at 10 bases. This CDR3 contains 15 residues. Per germline, CDR1 SGHRS and CDR2 YFSETQ.

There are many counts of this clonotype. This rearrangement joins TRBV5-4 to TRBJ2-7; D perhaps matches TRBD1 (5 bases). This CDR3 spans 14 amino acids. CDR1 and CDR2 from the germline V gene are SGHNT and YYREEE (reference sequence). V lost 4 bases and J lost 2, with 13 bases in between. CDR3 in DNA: TGTGCCAGCAGCCCCATGGGGCGGCCCTACGAGCAGTACTTC. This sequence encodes CASSPMGRPYEQYF.

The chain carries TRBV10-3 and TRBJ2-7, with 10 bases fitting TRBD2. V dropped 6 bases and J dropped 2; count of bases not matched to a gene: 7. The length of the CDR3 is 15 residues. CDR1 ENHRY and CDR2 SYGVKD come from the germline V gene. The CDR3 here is CAIRPTSGIAYEQYF. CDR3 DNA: TGTGCCATCAGGCCCACTAGCGGGATAGCCTACGAGCAGTACTTC.